The T cell receptor beta chain under discussion was sequenced for a study of blood T cell repertoires in COVID-19. Across the study: Material from acute and convalescent COVID-19 was sourced from the United States, Italy and Spain. From T cells, B-cell-depleted T cells, or PBMCs came the material, which was cDNA or gDNA.

As originally analysed: From reference gene primer amplification, estimates of nucleated cell counts were derived. Sequenced by immunoSEQ multiplex PCR; TCRdb stores in-frame clones only, minus some. For V, J and clone size, that table is used; D and trimming come from the DNA. The sample yields hundreds of thousands of clones, roughly nine tenths seen once. The specimen sequenced was PBMCs or T cells enriched from blood (not recorded which). The TCR originated in a man in his sixties who had recovered from COVID-19.

The CDR3 sequence: CASSTTGGWDVSYEQYF. In DNA form, the CDR3 reads TGTGCCAGCAGCACTACAGGGGGCTGGGACGTCTCCTACGAGCAGTACTTC. The chain combines TRBV7-2 with TRBJ2-7, with TRBD1 identical over 9 bases. This CDR3 contains 17 residues. V lost 5 bases to trimming and J lost 0 bases; unmatched junction nucleotides: 11. The germline V gene encodes CDR1 SGHTA and CDR2 FQGNSA.